This TCR beta chain derives from a study of blood T cell repertoires in COVID-19. Study in general: Acute-phase and convalescent COVID-19 samples originated in the United States, Italy and Spain. From T cells, B-cell-depleted T cells, or PBMCs came the material, which was cDNA or gDNA.

The length of the CDR3 is 12 residues. Germline V gene sequence: CDR1 SGHTS, CDR2 YDEGEE. Trimming took 4 bases from V and 7 from J, leaving 8 bases between them. Original data processing: Amplifying reference gene primers gave estimates of nucleated cell counts. Sequenced by immunoSEQ multiplex PCR; TCRdb stores in-frame clones only, minus some. The DNA was the basis for D and trimming; V, J and clone size are from that table. Of more than 110,000 clones in the sample, 70% to 90% were seen once. Sequencing used peripheral blood. The chain employs TRBV5-8 and TRBJ1-4, with D unresolved. This TCR derives from a woman older than 75 with acute or convalescent COVID-19. The CDR3: CASSPFREKLFF. The CDR3, as DNA: TGTGCCAGCAGCCCTTTTCGTGAAAAACTGTTTTTT.